A single sample is the source of the 27 T cell receptor beta chains below, sequenced in a study of cytomegalovirus exposure and HLA in healthy donors. The PCR contained 60 Vbeta and 13 Jbeta primers. The method was immunoSEQ multiplex PCR; TCRdb's version includes in-frame clones alone and lacks a portion of them. The table lists some 110,000 clones, around 68% of them singletons. The specimen was PBMCs. Receptors were obtained from a woman between 50 and 59 years old in good health and CMV-seropositive.

This sequence joins TRBV10-3 and TRBJ2-7; possibly TRBD2 for D (6 bases). CDR3 length: 12 residues. Germline values: CDR1 ENHRY, CDR2 SYGVKD. Trimming stripped 10 bases from V and 1 base from J, with 11 bases between. The CDR3, as DNA: TGTGCCACCAGACTAGGTTCCTACGAGCAGTACTTC. Its translation is CATRLGSYEQYF.

The J gene is TRBJ2-3, the V gene TRBV10-3; D remains ambiguous. The V gene lost 2 bases and the J gene lost 11 bases, with 8 bases spanning the gap. The CDR3 has 11 amino acids. Germline lookup yields CDR1 ENHRY and CDR2 SYGVKD. CDR3 sequence reads: CAISELALQYF. In nucleotides, the CDR3 is TGTGCCATCAGTGAGCTGGCTCTGCAGTATTTT.

The chain employs TRBV10-3 and TRBJ1-1, with 7 bases matching TRBD1. The CDR3 contains 15 residues. Germline V gene data show CDR1 as ENHRY and CDR2 as SYGVKD. The ends lost 5 bases at V and 2 bases at J; junction bases unmatched: 8. CDR3 nucleotides: TGTGCCATCAGTACAGGGGAGGTGTTCAACACTGAAGCTTTCTTT. Protein: CAISTGEVFNTEAFF.

This clone was seen a few times. The V and J genes are TRBV5-6 and TRBJ2-1; 14 bases match TRBD2. Germline values: CDR1 SGHDT, CDR2 YYEEEE. This CDR3 has 19 amino acids. V dropped 4 bases and J dropped 8; count of bases not matched to a gene: 17. Here the CDR3 reads CASSLTGGPTSGRVDEQFF. CDR3 bases: TGTGCCAGCAGCCTGACAGGGGGCCCGACTAGCGGGAGGGTAGATGAGCAGTTCTTC.

The genes are TRBV4-3 and TRBJ1-1; no clear D gene. Germline V gene data show CDR1 as LGHNA and CDR2 as YSLEER. CDR3 length: 15 residues. V lost 1 base and J 1 base, leaving 10 bases between the germline ends. Here the CDR3 reads CASSQGPGWNTEAFF. CDR3 DNA sequence: TGCGCCAGCAGCCAAGGCCCAGGATGGAACACTGAAGCTTTCTTT.

This clone was picked up a small number of times. V is TRBV19 and J is TRBJ2-7; D is unclear. The germline CDR1 and CDR2 sequences are LNHDA and SQIVND (reference sequence). The ends were cut back, 7 bases at V and 7 bases at J, with 20 bases in the middle. The CDR3 is 14 amino acids. The CDR3 loop reads CASTPDGSTPEQYF. The CDR3 bases are TGTGCCAGTACCCCAGATGGCTCAACCCCTGAGCAGTACTTC.

The V call is TRBV23-1, the J call TRBJ1-5; weak D call: TRBD1 (6 bases). TRBV23-1 is an ORF, with its function uncertain. There are 16 residues in the CDR3. V lost 0 bases to trimming and J lost 7 bases, with 16 bases between them. CDR3 protein: CASSQSVQGLGQPQHF. CDR3 nucleotide sequence: TGCGCCAGCAGTCAATCTGTACAGGGCCTGGGGCAGCCCCAGCATTTT.

The chain joins TRBV2 to TRBJ2-1; possibly TRBD2 for D (6 bases). Germline CDR1 SNHLY, CDR2 FYNNEI. V gave up 2 bases and J gave up 2 bases, with 10 bases separating them. This CDR3 region has 15 residues. The CDR3 coding sequence is TGTGCCAGCAGTGAAACGGGACTCCCCTACAATGAGCAGTTCTTC. Translating gives CASSETGLPYNEQFF.

Only one count was recorded for this clone. The chain carries TRBV18 and TRBJ1-1; TRBD1 is a possible D gene (5 bases). V was cut by 4 bases and J by 4 bases, with 10 bases left in between. There are 13 residues in the CDR3. Germline-derived CDR1 and CDR2 are KGHSH and LQKENI. CDR3 protein: CASSQGQGTEAFF. DNA for the CDR3: TGTGCCAGCTCACAGGGGCAGGGCACTGAAGCTTTCTTT.

The chain links TRBV9 to TRBJ2-2, with TRBD2 identical over 7 bases. The CDR3 consists of 16 residues. In germline, CDR1 is SGDLS, CDR2 YYNGEE. Trimming took 0 bases from V and 4 from J; bases not matched to a gene: 6. The CDR3 loop is CASSVGLAEATGELFF. The DNA for the CDR3 is TGTGCCAGCAGCGTAGGGCTAGCGGAGGCCACCGGGGAGCTGTTTTTT. The full variable domain, its missing parts supplied by reference TRBV9 and TRBJ2-2, is DSGVTQTPKHLITATGQRVTLRCSPRSGDLSVYWYQQSLDQGLQFLIQYYNGEERAKGNILERFSAQQFPDLHSELNLSSLELGDSALYFCASSVGLAEATGELFFGEGSRLTVL.

The chain recombines TRBV25-1 with TRBJ1-2; possible D gene TRBD1, 6 bases. The germline V and J ends were trimmed by 4 bases and 9 bases, with 12 bases remaining between them. CDR3 length: 12 residues. Germline CDR1 is MGHDK and CDR2 is SYGVNS. Written as DNA, the CDR3 is TGTGCCAGCAGTGGATCTGGGGGCCGCTACACCTTC. Amino acid sequence: CASSGSGGRYTF.

The gene calls are TRBV15 and TRBJ2-5, with 7 nucleotides matching TRBD1. This CDR3 contains 19 residues. After removal of 0 bases from V and 2 bases from J, the junction contained 15 bases not matched to a gene. Germline CDR1 LNHNV, CDR2 YYDKDF (reference sequence). Here the CDR3 DNA reads TGTGCCACCAGCAGAGATTTTCGACAGGGCGCGAAAATTCAAGAGACCCAGTACTTC. Its translation: CATSRDFRQGAKIQETQYF.

The chain links TRBV7-9 to TRBJ2-7; weak D call: TRBD1 (6 bases). Deletions cut 5 bases from V and 5 bases from J, with 10 bases between. This CDR3 is 12 amino acids long. Germline values: CDR1 SEHNR, CDR2 FQNEAQ (reference sequence). This CDR3 is CASSLDSNEQYF. CDR3 coding DNA: TGTGCCAGCAGCCTGGACAGTAACGAGCAGTACTTC.

This chain connects TRBV28 to TRBJ2-7; a possible D gene is TRBD1 (5 bases). Trimming took 3 bases from V and 5 from J, leaving 8 bases between them. The CDR3 extends over 12 amino acids. Germline V CDR1 and CDR2: MDHEN, SYDVKM. As DNA, the CDR3 is TGTGCCAGCAGTTTTAGGGGCAACGAGCAGTACTTC. Its translation is CASSFRGNEQYF.

The table lists this clone with a few counts. This rearrangement joins TRBV4-1 to TRBJ1-1; D is unclear. The V end lost 4 bases, the J end lost 13 bases, and 7 bases lay between the germline ends. CDR1 and CDR2 from the germline V gene are MGHRA and YSYEKL. The CDR3 has 9 residues. Written as DNA, the CDR3 is TGCGCCAGCAGCCTGCGAGGTTTCTTT. This encodes CASSLRGFF.

The chain recombines TRBV6-5 with TRBJ1-4; possibly TRBD1 for D (6 bases). This CDR3 has 15 residues. V was pared by 4 bases and J by 4 bases, with 13 bases between. Germline V gene sequence: CDR1 MNHEY, CDR2 SVGAGI. The CDR3 coding sequence is TGTGCCAGCAGTTCAACAGGGACCCTTAATGAAAAACTGTTTTTT. Translation: CASSSTGTLNEKLFF.

The V call is TRBV14, the J call TRBJ1-3; no clear D gene. Germline CDR1 reads SGHDN; CDR2 reads FVKESK. This CDR3 is built from 16 residues. V lost 0 bases to trimming and J lost 0 bases, with 9 bases between them. DNA of the CDR3: TGTGCCAGCAGCCAAGAACGGTTTAGCTCTGGAAACACCATATATTTT. Translating it yields CASSQERFSSGNTIYF.

In DNA form, the CDR3 reads TGTGCCAGCACCGAACAGGGGGGCACTGAAGCTTTCTTT. Translation: CASTEQGGTEAFF. The chain combines TRBV2 with TRBJ1-1; TRBD1 matches 8 bases. The CDR3 length is 13 residues. The V gene end was trimmed by 7 bases and the J gene end by 4 bases; junction bases not matched to a gene: 5. CDR1 and CDR2 from the germline V gene are SNHLY and FYNNEI. Full variable domain (outside the CDR3, taken from reference TRBV2 and TRBJ1-1): EPEVTQTPSHQVTQMGQEVILRCVPISNHLYFYWYRQILGQKVEFLVSFYNNEISEKSEIFDDQFSVERPDGSNFTLKIRSTKLEDSAMYFCASTEQGGTEAFFGQGTRLTVV.

The chain uses TRBV30 and TRBJ2-7; TRBD1 might be the D (6 bases). The germline V and J ends were trimmed by 0 bases and 5 bases, with 11 bases remaining between them. Per germline, CDR1 GTSNPN and CDR2 SVGIG (reference sequence). The CDR3 is made up of 13 amino acids. CDR3 sequence reads: CAWSVGAGDEQYF. The CDR3 nucleotides read TGTGCCTGGAGTGTAGGAGCAGGGGACGAGCAGTACTTC.

The rearrangement joins TRBV27 to TRBJ2-1; the match to TRBD1 covers 8 bases. The germline CDR1 and CDR2 sequences are MNHEY and SMNVEV (reference sequence). With 5 bases clipped from V and 7 bases from J, the junction kept 10 bases outside the gene matches. The CDR3 covers 15 residues. The CDR3, as DNA: TGTGCCAGCAGTCCGGACAGGGATATTTTTAATGAGCAGTTCTTC. Translating it yields CASSPDRDIFNEQFF.

The chain carries TRBV6-5 and TRBJ2-7, with TRBD2 as a possible D gene (5 bases). Trimming removed 2 bases at V and 1 base at J, with 15 bases between. Germline loops: CDR1 MNHEY, CDR2 SVGAGI. The CDR3 is 16 residues long. CDR3 nucleotides: TGTGCCAGCAGTTACGTAGGGAGCGCCCAATCCTACGAGCAGTACTTC. It encodes CASSYVGSAQSYEQYF.

This sequence joins TRBV28 and TRBJ1-2; 8 positions agree with TRBD1. Germline assignment: CDR1 MDHEN and CDR2 SYDVKM. The CDR3 length is 15 residues. With V trimmed by 6 bases and J by 6 bases, 12 bases remained unmatched. CDR3 protein: CASRSSLQGADGYTF. CDR3 DNA sequence: TGTGCCAGCAGATCAAGCCTCCAGGGGGCCGATGGCTACACCTTC.

V gene TRBV30 combines with J gene TRBJ2-1; 8 bases align to TRBD2. The CDR3 is 16 amino acids. With V trimmed by 2 bases and J by 7 bases, 13 bases remained unmatched. Germline V gene data show CDR1 as GTSNPN and CDR2 as SVGIG (reference sequence). The CDR3 nucleotides are TGTGCCTGGAGTCCCATCGGAAGCGGGGGCTGGAATGAGCAGTTCTTC. This codes for CAWSPIGSGGWNEQFF.

This chain uses TRBV19 with TRBJ1-1, with D possibly TRBD1 on 6 matching bases. Germline loops: CDR1 LNHDA, CDR2 SQIVND (reference sequence). This CDR3 spans 16 amino acids. The germline V and J ends were trimmed by 6 bases and 1 base, with 18 bases remaining between them. The CDR3 region has the DNA TGTGCCAGTAGCATCAAAGCGAGGGGGGGGAACACTGAAGCTTTCTTT. It translates to CASSIKARGGNTEAFF.

The genes are TRBV12-5 and TRBJ1-5; D might be TRBD1 (5 bases). Germline values: CDR1 LGHNT, CDR2 FRNRAP. Trimming stripped 7 bases from V and 1 base from J, with 14 bases between. This CDR3 is built from 15 residues. CDR3 residues: CASAPPGGSNQPQHF. The DNA of the CDR3 is TGTGCTAGTGCCCCGCCGGGGGGAAGCAATCAGCCCCAGCATTTT.

The rearrangement uses TRBV30 and TRBJ2-2; TRBD2 matches 8 bases. J lost 1 base, V lost 1 base, and 5 bases had no gene match. In germline, CDR1 is GTSNPN, CDR2 SVGIG (reference sequence). CDR3 size: 16 residues. This CDR3 is CAWSGKLAENTGELFF. CDR3 nucleotides: TGTGCCTGGAGTGGGAAACTAGCGGAGAACACCGGGGAGCTGTTTTTT.

The chain has TRBV4-2 and TRBJ1-1; D ambiguous. This CDR3 has 14 residues. Germline CDR1 is LGHNA and CDR2 is YNFKEQ. The V end was cut by 4 bases, the J end by 4 bases, with 13 bases between. The CDR3 bases are TGTGCCAGCAGCCCCACAGACGGTTCCACTGAAGCTTTCTTT. Its translation is CASSPTDGSTEAFF.